This TCR beta chain was recovered during a study of T cell responses to AZD1222 COVID-19 vaccine. Study conclusions and caveats: Among spike-specific TCRs, nearly half reportedly target unmutated variant regions. At baseline, just a handful of AZD1222 recipients tested seropositive.

On this clone: What it binds is not known.

There are 13 residues in the CDR3. V was pared by 5 bases and J by 4 bases, with 11 bases between. TCRdb keeps only in-frame clones here, not all; method: immunoSEQ multiplex PCR. This sample has 45,000 to 60,000 clones, with approximately 90% found just once. Here the sequenced sample was peripheral blood, taken on day 0 of AZD1222 vaccination. The receptor's source is an adult in good health. V usage is TRBV12-3 or TRBV12-4 and J usage is TRBJ1-2; the D gene is possibly TRBD1 (5 bases). Here the CDR3 DNA reads TGTGCCAGCAGTCCGGGACGGTCCTATGGCTACACCTTC. This translates into CASSPGRSYGYTF.